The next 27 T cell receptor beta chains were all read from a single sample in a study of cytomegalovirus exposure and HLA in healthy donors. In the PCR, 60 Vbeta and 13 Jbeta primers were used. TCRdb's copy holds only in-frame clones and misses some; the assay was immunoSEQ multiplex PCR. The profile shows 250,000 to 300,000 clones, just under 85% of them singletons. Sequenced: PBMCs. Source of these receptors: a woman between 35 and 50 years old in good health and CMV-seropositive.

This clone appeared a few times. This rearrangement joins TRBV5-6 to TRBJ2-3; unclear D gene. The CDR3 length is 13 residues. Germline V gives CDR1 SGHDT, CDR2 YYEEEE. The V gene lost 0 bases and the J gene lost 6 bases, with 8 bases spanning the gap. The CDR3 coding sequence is TGTGCCAGCAGCTTGGAGCCGGAGGATACGCAGTATTTT. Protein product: CASSLEPEDTQYF.

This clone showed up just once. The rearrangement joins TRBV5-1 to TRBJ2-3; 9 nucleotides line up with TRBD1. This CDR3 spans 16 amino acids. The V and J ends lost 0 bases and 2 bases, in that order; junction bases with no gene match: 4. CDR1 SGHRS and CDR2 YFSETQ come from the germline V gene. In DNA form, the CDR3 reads TGCGCCAGCAGCTTGGGGACAGGGGTGCCCACAGATACGCAGTATTTT. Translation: CASSLGTGVPTDTQYF.

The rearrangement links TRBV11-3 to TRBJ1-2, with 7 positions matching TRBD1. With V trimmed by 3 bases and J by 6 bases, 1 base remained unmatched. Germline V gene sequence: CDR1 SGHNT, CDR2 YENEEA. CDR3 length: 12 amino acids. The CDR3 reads CASSLTGNGYTF. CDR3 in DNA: TGTGCCAGCAGCTTGACAGGGAATGGCTACACCTTC.

The CDR3: CASSPGTGVNQPQHF. The CDR3 DNA sequence: TGTGCCAGCAGTCCCGGGACGGGGGTTAATCAGCCCCAGCATTTT. V usage is TRBV6-5 and J usage is TRBJ1-5; D is perhaps TRBD1 (5 bases). Trimming removed 5 bases from V and 4 bases from J, with 15 bases in between. CDR3 length: 15 amino acids. Germline V gene data show CDR1 as MNHEY and CDR2 as SVGAGI.

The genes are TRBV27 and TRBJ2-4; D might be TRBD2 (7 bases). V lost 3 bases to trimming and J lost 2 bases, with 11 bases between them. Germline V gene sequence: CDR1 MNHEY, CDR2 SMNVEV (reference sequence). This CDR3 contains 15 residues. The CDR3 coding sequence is TGTGCCAGCAGTTTTGGGGGGGCGTCCAAAAACATTCAGTACTTC. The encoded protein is CASSFGGASKNIQYF.

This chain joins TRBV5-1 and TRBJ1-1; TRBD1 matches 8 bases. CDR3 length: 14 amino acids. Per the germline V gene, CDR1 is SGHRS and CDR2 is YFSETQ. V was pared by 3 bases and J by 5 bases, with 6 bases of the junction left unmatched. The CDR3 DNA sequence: TGCGCCAGCAGCTCAGGGGGCTCGAGAACTGAAGCTTTCTTT. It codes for CASSSGGSRTEAFF.

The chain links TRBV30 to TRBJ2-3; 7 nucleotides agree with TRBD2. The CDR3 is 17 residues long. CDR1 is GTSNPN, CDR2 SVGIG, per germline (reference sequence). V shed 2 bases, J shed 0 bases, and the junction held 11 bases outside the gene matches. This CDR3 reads CAWSRGMGGPSTDTQYF. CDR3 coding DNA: TGTGCCTGGAGTCGGGGAATGGGAGGGCCAAGCACAGATACGCAGTATTTT.

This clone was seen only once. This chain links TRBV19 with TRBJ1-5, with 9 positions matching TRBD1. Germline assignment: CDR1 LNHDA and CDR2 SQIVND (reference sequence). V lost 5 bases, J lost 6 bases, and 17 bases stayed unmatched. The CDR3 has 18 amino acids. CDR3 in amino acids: CASSVAGTGQRVGQPQHF. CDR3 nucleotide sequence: TGTGCCAGTAGTGTTGCCGGGACAGGGCAAAGAGTGGGTCAGCCCCAGCATTTT.

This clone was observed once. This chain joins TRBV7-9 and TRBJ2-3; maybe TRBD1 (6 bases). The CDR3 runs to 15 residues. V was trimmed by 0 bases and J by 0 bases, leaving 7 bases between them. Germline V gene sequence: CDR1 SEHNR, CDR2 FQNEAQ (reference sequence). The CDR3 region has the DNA TGTGCCAGCAGCTTAGCACAGGGCAGCACAGATACGCAGTATTTT. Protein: CASSLAQGSTDTQYF.

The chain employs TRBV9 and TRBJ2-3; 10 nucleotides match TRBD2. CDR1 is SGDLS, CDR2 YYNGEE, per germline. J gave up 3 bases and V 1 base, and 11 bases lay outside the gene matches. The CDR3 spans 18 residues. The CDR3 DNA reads TGTGCCAGCAGCGTACAAGCAACTAGCGGGATTATAACAGATACGCAGTATTTT. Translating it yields CASSVQATSGIITDTQYF. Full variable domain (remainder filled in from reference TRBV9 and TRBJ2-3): DSGVTQTPKHLITATGQRVTLRCSPRSGDLSVYWYQQSLDQGLQFLIQYYNGEERAKGNILERFSAQQFPDLHSELNLSSLELGDSALYFCASSVQATSGIITDTQYFGPGTRLTVL.

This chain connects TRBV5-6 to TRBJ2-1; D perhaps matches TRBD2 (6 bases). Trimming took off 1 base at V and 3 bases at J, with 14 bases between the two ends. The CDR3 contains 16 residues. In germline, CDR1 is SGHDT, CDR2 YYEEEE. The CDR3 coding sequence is TGTGCCAGCAGCTTGTGGGACTTGACATTCTACAATGAGCAGTTCTTC. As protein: CASSLWDLTFYNEQFF.

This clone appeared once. DNA for the CDR3: TGTGCCAGCAGCTTATCCAGCGGGAGAATCTCAGATACGCAGTATTTT. Residues: CASSLSSGRISDTQYF. The V call is TRBV7-2, the J call TRBJ2-3; 8 nucleotides match TRBD2. Trimming removed 2 bases from V and 4 bases from J; junction bases left unmatched: 8. The CDR3 covers 16 residues. CDR1 is SGHTA and CDR2 is FQGNSA in the germline V gene.

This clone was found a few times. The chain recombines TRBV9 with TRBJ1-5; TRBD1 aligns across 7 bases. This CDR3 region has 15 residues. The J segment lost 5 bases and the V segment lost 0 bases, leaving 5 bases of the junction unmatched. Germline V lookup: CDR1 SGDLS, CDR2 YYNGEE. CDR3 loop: CASSVEDRRYQPQHF. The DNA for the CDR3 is TGTGCCAGCAGCGTAGAGGACAGGAGATATCAGCCCCAGCATTTT.

The CDR3 nucleotides are TGCGCCAGCAGCCAAGTTATGGGGGCCTCTGGAAACACCATATATTTT. Protein product: CASSQVMGASGNTIYF. The genes are TRBV4-3 and TRBJ1-3; TRBD1 is a possible D gene (6 bases). Germline CDR1 and CDR2: LGHNA and YSLEER. This CDR3 is 16 amino acids long. Trimming stripped 1 base from V and 0 bases from J, with 10 bases between.

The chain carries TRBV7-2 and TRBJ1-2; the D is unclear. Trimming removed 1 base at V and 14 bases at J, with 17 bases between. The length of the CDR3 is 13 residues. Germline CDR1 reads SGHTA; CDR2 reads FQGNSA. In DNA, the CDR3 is TGTGCCAGCAGCTTAGGACTCGGTATAGCGGTTACCTTC. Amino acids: CASSLGLGIAVTF. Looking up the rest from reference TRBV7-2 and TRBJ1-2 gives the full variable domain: GAGVSQSPSNKVTEKGKDVELRCDPISGHTALYWYRQSLGQGLEFLIYFQGNSAPDKSGLPSDRFSAERTGGSVSTLTIQRTQQEDSAVYLCASSLGLGIAVTFGSGTRLTVV.

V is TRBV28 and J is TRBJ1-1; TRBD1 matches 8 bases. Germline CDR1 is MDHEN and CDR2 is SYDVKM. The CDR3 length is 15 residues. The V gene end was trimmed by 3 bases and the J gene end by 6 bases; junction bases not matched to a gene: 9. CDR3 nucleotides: TGTGCCAGCAGTTTCCAGGACAGGGAATTTCCTGAAGCTTTCTTT. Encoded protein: CASSFQDREFPEAFF.

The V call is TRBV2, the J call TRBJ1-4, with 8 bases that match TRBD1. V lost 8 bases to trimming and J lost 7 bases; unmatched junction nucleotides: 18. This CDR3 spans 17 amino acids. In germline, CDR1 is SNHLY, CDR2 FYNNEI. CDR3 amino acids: CASSFTLQGAGREKLFF. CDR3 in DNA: TGTGCCAGCTCCTTTACGCTCCAGGGGGCGGGACGTGAAAAACTGTTTTTT.

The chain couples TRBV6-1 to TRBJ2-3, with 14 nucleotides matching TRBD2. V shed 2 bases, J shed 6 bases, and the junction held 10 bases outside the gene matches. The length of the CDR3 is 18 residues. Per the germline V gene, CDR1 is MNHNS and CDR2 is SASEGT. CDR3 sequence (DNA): TGTGCCAGCAGTGAATGGGGACTAGCGGGAGTGATGGCGGATACGCAGTATTTT. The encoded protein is CASSEWGLAGVMADTQYF.

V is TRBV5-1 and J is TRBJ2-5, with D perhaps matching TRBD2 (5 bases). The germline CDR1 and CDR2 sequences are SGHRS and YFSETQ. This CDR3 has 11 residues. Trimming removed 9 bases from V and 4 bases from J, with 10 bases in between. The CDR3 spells CATSEGETQYF. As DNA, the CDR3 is TGCGCCACCTCTGAGGGAGAGACCCAGTACTTC.

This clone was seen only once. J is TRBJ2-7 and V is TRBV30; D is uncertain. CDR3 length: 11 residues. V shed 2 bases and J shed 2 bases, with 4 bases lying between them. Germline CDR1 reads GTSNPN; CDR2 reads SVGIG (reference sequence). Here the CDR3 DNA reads TGTGCCTGGAGTACTGCCTACGAGCAGTACTTC. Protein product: CAWSTAYEQYF.

The CDR3 region is CASSLGPREGLEQFF. In nucleotides, the CDR3 is TGTGCCAGCAGCTTGGGACCGCGGGAGGGCCTTGAGCAGTTCTTC. The rearrangement joins TRBV5-4 to TRBJ2-1, with 9 bases fitting TRBD2. The CDR3 contains 15 residues. Germline CDR1 is SGHNT and CDR2 is YYREEE (reference sequence). With 0 bases clipped from V and 9 bases from J, the junction kept 7 bases outside the gene matches.

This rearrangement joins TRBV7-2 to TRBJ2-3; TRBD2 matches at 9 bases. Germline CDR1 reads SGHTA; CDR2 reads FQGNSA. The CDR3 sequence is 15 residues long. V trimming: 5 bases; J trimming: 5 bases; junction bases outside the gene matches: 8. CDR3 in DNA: TGTGCCAGCAGCGCGACTAGCGGATGGGGAGATACGCAGTATTTT. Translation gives CASSATSGWGDTQYF.

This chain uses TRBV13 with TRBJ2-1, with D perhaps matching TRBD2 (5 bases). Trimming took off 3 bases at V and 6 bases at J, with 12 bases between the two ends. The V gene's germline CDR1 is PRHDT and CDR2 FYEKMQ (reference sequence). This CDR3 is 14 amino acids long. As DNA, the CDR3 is TGTGCCAGCAGCTTCGAGTCGAGCGGCAATGAGCAGTTCTTC. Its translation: CASSFESSGNEQFF.

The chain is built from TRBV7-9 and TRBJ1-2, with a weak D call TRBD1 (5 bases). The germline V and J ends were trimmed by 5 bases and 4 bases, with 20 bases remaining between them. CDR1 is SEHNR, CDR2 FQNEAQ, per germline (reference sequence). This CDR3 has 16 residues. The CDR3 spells CASSAGTTRHPYGYTF. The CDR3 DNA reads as TGTGCCAGCAGCGCCGGGACTACCCGCCACCCCTATGGCTACACCTTC.

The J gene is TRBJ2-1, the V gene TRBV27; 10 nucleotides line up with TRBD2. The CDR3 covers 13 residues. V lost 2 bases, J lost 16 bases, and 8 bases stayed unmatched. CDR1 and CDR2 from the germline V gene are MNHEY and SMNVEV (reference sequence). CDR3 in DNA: TGTGCCAGCAGTTTAAGGAGCGGGAGGGCCTTTTTCTTC. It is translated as CASSLRSGRAFFF.

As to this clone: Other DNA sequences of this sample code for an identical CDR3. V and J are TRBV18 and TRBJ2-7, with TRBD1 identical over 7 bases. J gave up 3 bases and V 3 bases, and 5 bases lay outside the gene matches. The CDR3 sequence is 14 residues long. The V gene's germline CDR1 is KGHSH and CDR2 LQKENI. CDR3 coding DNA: TGTGCCAGCTCACCTAGAGACAGGGACTACGAGCAGTACTTC. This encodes CASSPRDRDYEQYF.

CDR3 in DNA: TGTGCCTGGAGTCACCATAGCGGGAGCAACGAGCAGTACTTC. It is translated as CAWSHHSGSNEQYF. The chain recombines TRBV30 with TRBJ2-7; 9 positions match TRBD2. Germline V gene data show CDR1 as GTSNPN and CDR2 as SVGIG (reference sequence). V gave up 2 bases and J gave up 5 bases; unmatched junction bases: 7. The CDR3 loop spans 14 amino acids.